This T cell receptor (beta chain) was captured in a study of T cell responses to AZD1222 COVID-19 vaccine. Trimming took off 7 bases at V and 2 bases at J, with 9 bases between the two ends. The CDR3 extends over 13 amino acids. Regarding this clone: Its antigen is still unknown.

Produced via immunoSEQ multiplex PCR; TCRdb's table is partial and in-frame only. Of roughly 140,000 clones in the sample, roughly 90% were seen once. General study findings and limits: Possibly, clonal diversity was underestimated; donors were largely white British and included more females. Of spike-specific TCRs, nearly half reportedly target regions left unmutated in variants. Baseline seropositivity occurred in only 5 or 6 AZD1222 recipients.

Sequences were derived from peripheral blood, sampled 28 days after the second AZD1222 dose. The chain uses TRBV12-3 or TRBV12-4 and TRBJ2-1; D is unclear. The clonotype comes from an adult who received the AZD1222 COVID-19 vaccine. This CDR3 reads CASTLGAYNEQFF. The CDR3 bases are TGTGCCAGCACCCTCGGAGCCTACAATGAGCAGTTCTTC.